Following are 17 T cell receptor beta chains from one sample sequenced in a study of vaccination effects on CD4 cells after COVID-19 (dated 2022 in TCRdb). After around ten days of culture, CD4+ T cells were isolated with the EasySep CD4+ T cell isolation kit. Libraries came from the immunoSEQ multiplex PCR assay. TCRdb carries this immuneACCESS record with in-frame sequences only. Its versions omit some clonotypes, under half of them owing to an unresolved V gene in the studies checked, with the rest unexplained. Recorded for this sample are approximately 50,000 clones; 75% to 80% of them occurred a single time. The ten largest clonotypes hold 12% of the sample. Which antigens these TCRs recognize remains unknown. Sequencing was performed on CD4+ T cells from PBMCs cultured without peptide, taken before COVID-19 vaccination. Receptors were obtained from a human donor who had a prior SARS-CoV-2 infection.

The J gene is TRBJ2-2, the V gene TRBV3-1 (or the pseudogene TRBV3-2), with 10 bases that match TRBD2. This CDR3 region has 18 residues. Unmatched junction bases numbered 7, after V lost 0 bases and J lost 3 bases. Germline assignment: CDR1 LGHDT and CDR2 YNNKEL (reference sequence). DNA for the CDR3: TGTGCCAGCAGCCAAGATCAAAGGACTAGCGGCCACACCGGGGAGCTGTTTTTT. Translating it yields CASSQDQRTSGHTGELFF.

This clone was picked up one time. The rearrangement links TRBV7-3 to TRBJ2-2, with 7 bases identical to TRBD1. The CDR3 is 16 amino acids. V dropped 4 bases and J dropped 2; count of bases not matched to a gene: 7. Germline V lookup: CDR1 SGHTA, CDR2 FQGTGA. This CDR3 is CASSSSGQSNTGELFF. Written as DNA, the CDR3 is TGTGCCAGCAGCTCGTCGGGACAGTCTAACACCGGGGAGCTGTTTTTT.

The rearrangement links TRBV5-6 to TRBJ2-7; D is uncertain. Trimming took 4 bases from V and 4 from J, leaving 6 bases between them. CDR3 length equals 11 residues. Germline V lookup: CDR1 SGHDT, CDR2 YYEEEE. CDR3 region: CASSLGYEQYF. For the CDR3, the DNA is TGTGCCAGCAGCCTAGGTTACGAGCAGTACTTC. The entire variable domain, with the rest obtained from reference TRBV5-6 and TRBJ2-7, is as follows: DAGVTQSPTHLIKTRGQQVTLRCSPKSGHDTVSWYQQALGQGPQFIFQYYEEEERQRGNFPDRFSGHQFPNYSSELNVNALLLGDSALYLCASSLGYEQYFGPGTRLTVT.

The chain is built from TRBV15 and TRBJ2-2, with 7 bases that match TRBD2. The CDR3 has 16 residues. The V and J ends lost 1 base and 5 bases, in that order; junction bases with no gene match: 7. Germline V gives CDR1 LNHNV, CDR2 YYDKDF (reference sequence). CDR3 residues: CATSRAARGGTGELFF. In nucleotides, the CDR3 is TGTGCCACCAGCAGAGCTGCCCGGGGAGGGACCGGGGAGCTGTTTTTT.

The V and J genes are TRBV9 and TRBJ1-2; D is unresolved. V gave up 0 bases and J gave up 3 bases, with 9 bases separating them. CDR1 and CDR2 from the germline V gene are SGDLS and YYNGEE. CDR3 length: 14 amino acids. CDR3 protein: CASSVGNSDYGYTF. CDR3 in DNA: TGTGCCAGCAGCGTAGGGAACAGTGACTATGGCTACACCTTC. The whole variable domain, remainder taken from reference TRBV9 and TRBJ1-2, is DSGVTQTPKHLITATGQRVTLRCSPRSGDLSVYWYQQSLDQGLQFLIQYYNGEERAKGNILERFSAQQFPDLHSELNLSSLELGDSALYFCASSVGNSDYGYTFGSGTRLTVV.

The chain employs TRBV5-1 and TRBJ1-6; perhaps TRBD1 as D (6 bases). Per germline, CDR1 SGHRS and CDR2 YFSETQ. Trimming removed 0 bases from V and 10 bases from J, with 14 bases in between. This CDR3 contains 15 residues. For the CDR3, the DNA is TGCGCCAGCAGCTTGGGCCAGGGACAAGGATCACCCCTCCACTTT. Its protein product is CASSLGQGQGSPLHF.

This clone was counted a single time. This chain connects TRBV7-2 to TRBJ2-2; D not certain. CDR3 length: 13 residues. The germline V and J ends were trimmed by 1 base and 5 bases, with 5 bases remaining between them. Looked up from germline, CDR1 is SGHTA and CDR2 is FQGNSA. CDR3 residues: CASSLVMTGELFF. For the CDR3, the DNA is TGTGCCAGCAGCTTAGTAATGACCGGGGAGCTGTTTTTT.

This CDR3 is CASSSDRGAAEAFF. The DNA of the CDR3 is TGTGCCAGCAGCTCGGACAGGGGGGCTGCTGAAGCTTTCTTT. The chain links TRBV7-3 to TRBJ1-1; TRBD1 matches at 10 bases. The J segment lost 6 bases and the V segment lost 4 bases, leaving 5 bases of the junction unmatched. CDR1 and CDR2 (germline): SGHTA, FQGTGA. This CDR3 region has 14 residues. The whole variable domain, remainder taken from reference TRBV7-3 and TRBJ1-1, is GAGVSQTPSNKVTEKGKYVELRCDPISGHTALYWYRQSLGQGPEFLIYFQGTGAADDSGLPNDRFFAVRPEGSVSTLKIQRTERGDSAVYLCASSSDRGAAEAFFGQGTRLTVV.

J is TRBJ2-1 and V is TRBV21-1; the table's D call of TRBD1 was not tested on the DNA. TRBV21-1 constitutes a pseudogene. The length of the CDR3 is 15 residues. The CDR3 DNA follows: TGTGCCAGCAGCAACCGCCGGGACAAATACAATGAGCAGTTCTTC. Translation: CASSNRRDKYNEQFF.

This clone showed up just a few times. V is TRBV4-1 and J is TRBJ1-3; TRBD1 agrees at 7 bases. The CDR3 is 18 amino acids. V shed 1 base, J shed 1 base, and the junction held 10 bases outside the gene matches. Per the germline V gene, CDR1 is MGHRA and CDR2 is YSYEKL. CDR3 nucleotide sequence: TGCGCCAGCAGCCAAGGGGGGGTGAACAGGGGTTCTGGAAACACCATATATTTT. Protein product: CASSQGGVNRGSGNTIYF.

The chain couples TRBV19 to TRBJ2-1, with D tentatively TRBD2 (6 bases). This CDR3 region has 16 residues. V was trimmed by 0 bases and J by 0 bases, leaving 9 bases between them. CDR1 LNHDA and CDR2 SQIVND come from the germline V gene (reference sequence). In DNA form, the CDR3 reads TGTGCCAGTAGTATAGACGGGGGTAGCTCCTACAATGAGCAGTTCTTC. It translates to CASSIDGGSSYNEQFF.

V usage is TRBV27 and J usage is TRBJ2-7; D remains unclear. Germline lookup yields CDR1 MNHEY and CDR2 SMNVEV (reference sequence). The CDR3 loop spans 15 amino acids. Trimming took off 4 bases at V and 2 bases at J, with 15 bases between the two ends. This CDR3 is CASSYSRIRPYEQYF. The CDR3 region has the DNA TGTGCCAGCAGTTATAGCCGGATTCGTCCCTACGAGCAGTACTTC.

The V call is TRBV2, the J call TRBJ1-1, with unresolved D. The CDR3 spans 14 residues. The V end lost 4 bases, the J end lost 6 bases, and 15 bases lay between the germline ends. The V gene's germline CDR1 is SNHLY and CDR2 FYNNEI. The CDR3 region is CASSGVISNSEAFF. The CDR3 coding sequence is TGTGCCAGCAGTGGGGTTATATCGAATTCTGAAGCTTTCTTT.

V usage is TRBV4-2 and J usage is TRBJ2-2; 7 positions agree with TRBD2. V shed 5 bases and J 4 bases; nucleotides not matched to a gene: 7. The germline gives CDR1 LGHNA, CDR2 YNFKEQ. CDR3 length equals 15 residues. The CDR3 nucleotides are TGTGCCAGCAGCTTCGCGGGAGCGGGCACCGGGGAGCTGTTTTTT. It translates to CASSFAGAGTGELFF.

This chain links TRBV30 with TRBJ1-5; D unresolved. The CDR3 sequence is 13 residues long. V gave up 0 bases and J gave up 1 base, with 4 bases separating them. Germline loops: CDR1 GTSNPN, CDR2 SVGIG (reference sequence). DNA for the CDR3: TGTGCCTGGAGTGTACAAAGCAATCAGCCCCAGCATTTT. Protein sequence: CAWSVQSNQPQHF.

The chain uses TRBV5-1 and TRBJ2-7; the D is unclear. CDR1 is SGHRS, CDR2 YFSETQ, per germline. V lost 4 bases to trimming and J lost 5 bases, with 10 bases between them. The CDR3 loop spans 12 amino acids. CDR3 bases: TGCGCCAGCAGCATCAATTACGACGAGCAGTACTTC. Amino acid sequence: CASSINYDEQYF.

V gene TRBV4-3 combines with J gene TRBJ2-1, with D tentatively TRBD1 (5 bases). V was trimmed by 0 bases and J by 6 bases, leaving 9 bases between them. The germline gives CDR1 LGHNA, CDR2 YSLEER. The CDR3 contains 14 residues. The CDR3 loop reads CASSQDRDVNEQFF. CDR3 sequence (DNA): TGCGCCAGCAGCCAAGACAGGGATGTCAATGAGCAGTTCTTC.